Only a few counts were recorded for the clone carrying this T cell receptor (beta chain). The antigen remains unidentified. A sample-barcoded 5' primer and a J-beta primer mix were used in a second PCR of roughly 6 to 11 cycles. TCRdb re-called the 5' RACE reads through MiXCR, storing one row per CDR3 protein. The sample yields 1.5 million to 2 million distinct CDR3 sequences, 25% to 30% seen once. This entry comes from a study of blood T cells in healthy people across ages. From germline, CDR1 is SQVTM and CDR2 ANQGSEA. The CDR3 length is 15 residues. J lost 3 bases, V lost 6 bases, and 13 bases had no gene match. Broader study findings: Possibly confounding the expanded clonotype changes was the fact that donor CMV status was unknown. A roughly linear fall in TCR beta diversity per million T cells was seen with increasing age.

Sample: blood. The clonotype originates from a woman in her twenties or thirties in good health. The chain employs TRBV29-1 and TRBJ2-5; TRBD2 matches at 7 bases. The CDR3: CSVGGSDGWKETQYF. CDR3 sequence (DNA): TGCAGCGTCGGGGGGTCCGACGGGTGGAAAGAGACCCAGTACTTC.